A selection of T cell receptor beta chains follows, all from one sample in a study of monozygotic twins with inflammatory bowel disease. Each CDR3 protein gets one entry in TCRdb, which reprocessed the 5' RACE reads and gives no DNA. Reported are tens of thousands of distinct CDR3 sequences; the ten largest clones contain about 7.4%. Sample: blood. These receptors were taken from a human donor with ulcerative colitis or Crohn's disease, or a healthy co-twin of an affected twin (not recorded which). CDR3s include the opening cysteine and the closing phenylalanine or tryptophan.

J | V | CDR3
TRBJ2-5 | TRBV7-9 | CASSLAGGWKTQYF
TRBJ2-1 | TRBV12-3/TRBV12-4 | CASSLGTGIYNEQFF
TRBJ2-7 | TRBV9 | CASSVGEGLAGEYEQYF
TRBJ2-2 | TRBV5-1 | CASSSIRDLGRTGELFF
TRBJ1-4 | TRBV5-1 | CASSFTGGATNEKLSF
TRBJ2-2 | TRBV5-1 | CASSSRWAGELFF
TRBJ1-5 | TRBV7-9 | CASSSGQVNQPQHF
TRBJ2-4 | TRBV23-1 | CASTPRHFGSQDIQYF
TRBJ1-1 | TRBV5-1 | CASSLSPGTAVTEAFF
TRBJ1-1 | TRBV5-1 | CASSRNNGPQGGISEAFF
TRBJ1-4 | TRBV3-1 | CASSPTGGHGKLFF
TRBJ1-2 | TRBV5-1 | CASSYERGQYGYTF
TRBJ2-7 | TRBV11-1 | CASSNPSSYEQYF